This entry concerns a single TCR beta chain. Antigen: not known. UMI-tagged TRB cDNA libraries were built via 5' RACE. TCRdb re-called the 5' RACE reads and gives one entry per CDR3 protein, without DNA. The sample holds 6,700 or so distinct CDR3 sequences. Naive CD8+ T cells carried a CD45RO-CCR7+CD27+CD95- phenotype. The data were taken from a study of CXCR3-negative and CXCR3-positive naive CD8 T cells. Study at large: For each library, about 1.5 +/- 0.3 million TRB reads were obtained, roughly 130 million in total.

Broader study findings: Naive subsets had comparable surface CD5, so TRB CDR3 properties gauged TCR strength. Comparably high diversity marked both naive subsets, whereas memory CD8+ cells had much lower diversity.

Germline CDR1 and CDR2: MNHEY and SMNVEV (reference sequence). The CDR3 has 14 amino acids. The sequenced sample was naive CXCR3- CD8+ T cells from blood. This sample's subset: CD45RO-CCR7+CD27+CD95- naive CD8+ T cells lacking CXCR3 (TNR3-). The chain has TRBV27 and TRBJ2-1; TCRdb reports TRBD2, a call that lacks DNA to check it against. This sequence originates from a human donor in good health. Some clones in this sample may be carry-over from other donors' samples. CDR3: CASRTGLRYNEQFF.